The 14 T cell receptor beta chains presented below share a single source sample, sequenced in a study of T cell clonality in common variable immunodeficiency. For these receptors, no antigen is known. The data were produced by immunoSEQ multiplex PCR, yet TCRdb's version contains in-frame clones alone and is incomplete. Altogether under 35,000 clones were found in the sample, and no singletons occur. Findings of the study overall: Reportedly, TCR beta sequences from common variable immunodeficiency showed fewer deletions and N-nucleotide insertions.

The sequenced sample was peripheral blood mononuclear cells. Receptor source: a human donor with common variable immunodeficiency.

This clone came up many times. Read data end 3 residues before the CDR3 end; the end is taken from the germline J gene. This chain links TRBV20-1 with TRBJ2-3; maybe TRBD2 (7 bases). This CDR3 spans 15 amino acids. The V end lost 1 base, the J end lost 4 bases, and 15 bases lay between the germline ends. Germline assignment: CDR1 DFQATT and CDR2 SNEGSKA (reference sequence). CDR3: CSARVGGGQSDTQYF. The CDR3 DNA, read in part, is TGCAGTGCTAGAGTTGGGGGGGGGCAGTCAGATACG.

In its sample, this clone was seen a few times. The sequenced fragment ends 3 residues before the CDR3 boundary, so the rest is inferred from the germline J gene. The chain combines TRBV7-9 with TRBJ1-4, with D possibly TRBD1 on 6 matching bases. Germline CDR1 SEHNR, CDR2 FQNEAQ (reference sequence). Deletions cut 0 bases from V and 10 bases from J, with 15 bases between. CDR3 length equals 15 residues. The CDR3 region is CASSLAGTLHGKLFF. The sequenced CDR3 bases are TGTGCCAGCAGCTTAGCTGGGACACTTCACGGAAAA.

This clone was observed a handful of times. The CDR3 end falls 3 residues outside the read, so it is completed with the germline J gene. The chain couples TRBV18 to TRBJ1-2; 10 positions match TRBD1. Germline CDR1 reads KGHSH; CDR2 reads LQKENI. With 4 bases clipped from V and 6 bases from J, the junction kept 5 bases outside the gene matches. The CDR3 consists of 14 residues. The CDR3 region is CASSRLGTGDGYTF. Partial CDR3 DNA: TGTGCCAGCTCACGGTTGGGGACAGGGGATGGC.

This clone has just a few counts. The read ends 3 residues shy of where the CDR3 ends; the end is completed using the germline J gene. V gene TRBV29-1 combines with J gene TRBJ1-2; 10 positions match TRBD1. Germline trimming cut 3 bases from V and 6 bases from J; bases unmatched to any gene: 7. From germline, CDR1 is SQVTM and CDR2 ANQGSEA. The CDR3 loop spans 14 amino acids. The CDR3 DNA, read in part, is TGCAGCGTTGAGGCCTGGGACAGGGGTGATGGC. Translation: CSVEAWDRGDG. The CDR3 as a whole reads CSVEAWDRGDGYTF.

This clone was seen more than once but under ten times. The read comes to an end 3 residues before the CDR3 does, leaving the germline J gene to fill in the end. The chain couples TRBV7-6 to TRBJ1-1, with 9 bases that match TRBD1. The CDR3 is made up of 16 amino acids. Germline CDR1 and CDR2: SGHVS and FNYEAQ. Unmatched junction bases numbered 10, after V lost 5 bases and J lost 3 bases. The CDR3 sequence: CASSQGQGLEYTEAFF. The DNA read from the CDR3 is TGTGCCAGCAGCCAAGGACAGGGGCTTGAGTACACTGAA.

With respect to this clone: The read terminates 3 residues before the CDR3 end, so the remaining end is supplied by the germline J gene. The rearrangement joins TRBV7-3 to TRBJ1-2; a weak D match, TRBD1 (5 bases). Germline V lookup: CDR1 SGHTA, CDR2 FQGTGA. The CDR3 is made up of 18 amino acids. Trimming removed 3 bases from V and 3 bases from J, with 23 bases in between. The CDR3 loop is CASSFEPLGGMMDYGYTF. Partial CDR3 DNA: TGTGCCAGCAGCTTCGAACCTCTGGGGGGGATGATGGACTATGGC.

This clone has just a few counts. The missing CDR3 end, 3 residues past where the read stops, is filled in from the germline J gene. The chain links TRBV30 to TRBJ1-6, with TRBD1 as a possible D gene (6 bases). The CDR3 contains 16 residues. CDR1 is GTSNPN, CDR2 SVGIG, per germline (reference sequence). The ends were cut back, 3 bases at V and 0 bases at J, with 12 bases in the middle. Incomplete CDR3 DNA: TGTGCCTGGAGGCAGGGGCCCAGCTCCTATAATTCACCC. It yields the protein CAWRQGPSSYNSP. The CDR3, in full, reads CAWRQGPSSYNSPLHF.

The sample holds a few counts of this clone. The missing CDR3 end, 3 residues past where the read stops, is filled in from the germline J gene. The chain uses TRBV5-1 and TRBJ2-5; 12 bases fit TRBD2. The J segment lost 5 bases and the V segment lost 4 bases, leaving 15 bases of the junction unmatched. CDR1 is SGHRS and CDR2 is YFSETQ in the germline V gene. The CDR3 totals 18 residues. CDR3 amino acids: CASSNPTYRLAGVETQYF. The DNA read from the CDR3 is TGCGCCAGCAGCAACCCGACGTATAGACTAGCGGGGGTGGAGACC. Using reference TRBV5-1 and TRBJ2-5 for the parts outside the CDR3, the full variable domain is KAGVTQTPRYLIKTRGQQVTLSCSPISGHRSVSWYQQTPGQGLQFLFEYFSETQRNKGNFPGRFSGRQFSNSRSEMNVSTLELGDSALYLCASSNPTYRLAGVETQYFGPGTRLLVL.

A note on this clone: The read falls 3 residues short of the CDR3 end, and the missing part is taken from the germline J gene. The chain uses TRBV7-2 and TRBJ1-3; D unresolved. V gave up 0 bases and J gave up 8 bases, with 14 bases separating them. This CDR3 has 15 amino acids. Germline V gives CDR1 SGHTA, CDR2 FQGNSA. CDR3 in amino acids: CASSLASLGRDTIYF. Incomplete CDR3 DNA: TGTGCCAGCAGCTTAGCCTCCCTCGGCCGGGACACC.

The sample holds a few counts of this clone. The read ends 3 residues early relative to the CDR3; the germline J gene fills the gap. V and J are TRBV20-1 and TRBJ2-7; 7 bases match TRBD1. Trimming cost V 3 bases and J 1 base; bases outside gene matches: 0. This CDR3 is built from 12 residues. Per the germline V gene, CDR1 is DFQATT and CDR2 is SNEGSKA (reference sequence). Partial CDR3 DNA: TGCAGTGCTAGGACAGGGTCCTACGAG. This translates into CSARTGSYE. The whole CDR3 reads CSARTGSYEQYF.

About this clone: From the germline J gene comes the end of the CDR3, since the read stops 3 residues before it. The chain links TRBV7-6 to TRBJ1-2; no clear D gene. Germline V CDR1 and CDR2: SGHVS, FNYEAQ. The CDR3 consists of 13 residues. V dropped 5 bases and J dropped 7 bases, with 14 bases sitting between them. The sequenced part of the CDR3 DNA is TGTGCCAGCAGCCCATCCGCGACGGGTGGC. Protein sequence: CASSPSATGG. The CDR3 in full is CASSPSATGGYTF.

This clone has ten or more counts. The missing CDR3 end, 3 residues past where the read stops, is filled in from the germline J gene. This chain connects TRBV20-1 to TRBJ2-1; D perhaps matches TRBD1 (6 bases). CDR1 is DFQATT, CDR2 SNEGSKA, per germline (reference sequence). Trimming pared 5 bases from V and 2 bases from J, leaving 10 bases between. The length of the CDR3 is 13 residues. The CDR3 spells CSAQQGTYNEQFF. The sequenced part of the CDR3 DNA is TGCAGTGCTCAACAGGGCACCTACAATGAG.

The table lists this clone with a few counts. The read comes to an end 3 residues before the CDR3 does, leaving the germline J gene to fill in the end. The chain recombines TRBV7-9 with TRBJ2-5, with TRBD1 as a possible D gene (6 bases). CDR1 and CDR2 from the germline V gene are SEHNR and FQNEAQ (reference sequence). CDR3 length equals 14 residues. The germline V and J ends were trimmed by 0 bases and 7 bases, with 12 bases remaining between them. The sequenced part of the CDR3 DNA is TGTGCCAGCAGCTTAGCGTCCTGGGGGCCGACC. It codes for CASSLASWGPT. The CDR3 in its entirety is CASSLASWGPTQYF.

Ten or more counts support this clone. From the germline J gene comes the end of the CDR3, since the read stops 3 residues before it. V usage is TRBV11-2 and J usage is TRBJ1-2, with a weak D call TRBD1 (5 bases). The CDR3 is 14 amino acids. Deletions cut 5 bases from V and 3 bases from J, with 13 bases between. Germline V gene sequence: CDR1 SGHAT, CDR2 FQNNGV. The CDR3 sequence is CASSPFGGDYGYTF. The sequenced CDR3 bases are TGTGCCAGCAGCCCCTTCGGAGGGGACTATGGC.